This TCR beta chain was sequenced for a study of T cell changes during pregnancy in multiple sclerosis. The CDR3 consists of 12 residues. The germline V gene encodes CDR1 MNHEY and CDR2 SMNVEV (reference sequence). J gave up 6 bases and V 5 bases, and 3 bases lay outside the gene matches. Assay used: immunoSEQ multiplex PCR; TCRdb lists only in-frame clones, some missing. The table records about 79,000 clones, about nine tenths of them present only once. The sequenced sample was CD4+ T cells from peripheral blood mononuclear cells, obtained in the second trimester of pregnancy. V usage is TRBV27 and J usage is TRBJ2-7; 8 bases are shared with TRBD1. The source is a female donor with multiple sclerosis, enrolled in a pregnancy study. As DNA, the CDR3 is TGTGCCAGCAGTCCAGACAGGGGCGAGCAGTACTTC. As protein: CASSPDRGEQYF.